This entry features one TCR beta chain sequence. What it recognizes is unknown. CDR1 and CDR2 (germline): GTSNPN, SVGIG (reference sequence). V was clipped by 2 bases and J by 7 bases; unmatched bases: 12. The CDR3 is 17 amino acids. Clones were read by immunoSEQ multiplex PCR, and TCRdb kept only the in-frame ones, dropping some. The sample has tens of thousands of clones, approximately 83% seen once; the top ten hold approximately 3%. The sample comes from a study of CD4 T cells in relation to SARS-CoV-2 and coronaviruses. Study background: Crossreactive spike epitopes shared across donors were mapped to their HLA restriction. General observations from the study: In around 63% of donors, memory CD4+ clonotypes crossrecognized SARS-CoV-2 and at least one common cold coronavirus spike.

The receptor comes from an adult with COVID-19. The source material was memory CD4+ T cells from PBMCs. The chain carries TRBV30 and TRBJ1-6; 9 positions agree with TRBD1. For the CDR3, the DNA is TGTGCCTGGAGTCTCTCCGGGACAGGGATATACAATTCACCCCTCCACTTT. It encodes CAWSLSGTGIYNSPLHF.